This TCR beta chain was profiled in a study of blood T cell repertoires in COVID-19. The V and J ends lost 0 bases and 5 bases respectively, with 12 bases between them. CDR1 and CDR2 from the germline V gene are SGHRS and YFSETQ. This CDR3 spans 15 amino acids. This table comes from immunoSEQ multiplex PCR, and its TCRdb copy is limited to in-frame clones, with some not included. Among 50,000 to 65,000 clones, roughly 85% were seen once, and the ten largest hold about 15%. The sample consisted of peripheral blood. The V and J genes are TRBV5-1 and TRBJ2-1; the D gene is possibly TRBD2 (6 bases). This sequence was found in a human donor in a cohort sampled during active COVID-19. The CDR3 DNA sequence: TGCGCCAGCAGCTTGGGTTCTAGCGCCAACAATGAGCAGTTCTTC. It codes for CASSLGSSANNEQFF.